The next 7 T cell receptor beta chains were all read from a single sample in a study of T cell clonality in common variable immunodeficiency. Study-wide results and limits: Fewer deletions and N-nucleotide insertions were reportedly seen in common variable immunodeficiency TCR beta sequences.

Only in-frame clones appear in the TCRdb table, and some are missing; sequencing was by immunoSEQ multiplex PCR. The sample has almost 20,000 clones, none seen only once. Their target antigens are unknown. The sequencing sample was made of peripheral blood mononuclear cells. Receptors were obtained from a human donor with common variable immunodeficiency.

This clone has only a few counts. CDR3 DNA (partial): TGTGCCTGGAGTGACGGGAACAGGGGGAGGTACGAG. Translated: CAWSDGNRGRYE. The full CDR3 protein is CAWSDGNRGRYEQYF. The J gene is TRBJ2-7, the V gene TRBV30; 8 nucleotides align to TRBD1. The read terminates 3 residues ahead of where the CDR3 ends, so the germline J gene completes it. The germline CDR1 and CDR2 sequences are GTSNPN and SVGIG (reference sequence). The CDR3 contains 15 residues. V was pared by 1 base and J by 4 bases, with 9 bases of the junction left unmatched. Drawing the rest from reference TRBV30 and TRBJ2-7, the complete variable domain is SQTIHQWPATLVQPVGSPLSLECTVEGTSNPNLYWYRQAAGRGLQLLFYSVGIGQISSEVPQNLSASRPQDRQFILSSKKLLLSDSGFYLCAWSDGNRGRYEQYFGPGTRLTVT.

Notes on this clone: The CDR3 end falls 3 residues outside the read, so it is completed with the germline J gene. The chain recombines TRBV5-6 with TRBJ2-1; 11 bases line up with TRBD2. Germline assignment: CDR1 SGHDT and CDR2 YYEEEE. This CDR3 is built from 15 residues. V was clipped by 4 bases and J by 7 bases; unmatched bases: 7. The CDR3 bases that were read are TGTGCCAGCAGCCGCTTTAGCGGGAGGGCTAATGAG. Protein: CASSRFSGRANE. The whole CDR3 sequence is CASSRFSGRANEQFF.

The sample holds many counts of this clone. The read ends 3 residues early relative to the CDR3; the germline J gene fills the gap. J is TRBJ2-1 and V is TRBV7-2; 8 nucleotides match TRBD2. This CDR3 is built from 15 residues. CDR1 and CDR2 (germline): SGHTA, FQGNSA. Trimming at V came to 0 bases and at J to 4 bases, leaving 2 bases not matched to a gene. The CDR3 reads CASSLALAGYNEQFF. The sequenced CDR3 bases are TGTGCCAGCAGCTTAGCTTTAGCGGGATACAATGAG.

This clone has at least ten counts. The CDR3 goes on 3 residues after the read ends, and that part is filled in from the germline J gene. The chain carries TRBV20-1 and TRBJ2-7; D not certain. V dropped 5 bases and J dropped 2 bases, with 10 bases sitting between them. The CDR3 has 12 residues. Germline CDR1 DFQATT, CDR2 SNEGSKA (reference sequence). The DNA read from the CDR3 is TGCAGTGCTCCACCCTCGGCCTACGAG. It is translated as CSAPPSAYE. The CDR3 in its entirety is CSAPPSAYEQYF.

This clone was recorded many times. The read gets to within 3 residues of the CDR3 end, and the germline J gene fills in the rest. The rearrangement links TRBV6-2 or TRBV6-3 to TRBJ1-1, with TRBD1 as a possible D gene (5 bases). V was pared by 8 bases and J by 4 bases, with 14 bases between. Germline V gives CDR1 MNHEY, CDR2 SVGEGT. The CDR3 totals 13 residues. The CDR3 bases that were read are TGTGCCAGCCATCTTGTGGGGGGCACTGAA. Protein: CASHLVGGTE. The complete CDR3 sequence is CASHLVGGTEAFF.

This clone was detected ten times or more. The CDR3 extends 3 residues past the end of the read, so its final part is completed from the germline J gene. The chain employs TRBV12-3 or TRBV12-4 and TRBJ2-7; 7 bases match TRBD2. The CDR3 sequence is 15 residues long. V lost 7 bases, J lost 5 bases, and 14 bases stayed unmatched. The CDR3 DNA, read in part, is TGTGCCAGCAATGTTGCTGGCGGGAGTAAGGACGAG. The encoded protein is CASNVAGGSKDE. The CDR3 reads in full as CASNVAGGSKDEQYF.

As concerns this clone: The read gets to within 3 residues of the CDR3 end, and the germline J gene fills in the rest. The rearrangement uses TRBV10-2 and TRBJ2-3; a weak D match, TRBD2 (5 bases). CDR3 length: 15 amino acids. Germline-derived CDR1 and CDR2 are WSHSY and SAAADI. Trimming cost V 6 bases and J 2 bases, with 15 bases left between them. CDR3 DNA (partial): TGCGCCAGCAGCGAGACTAACTATGTCACAGATACG. It is translated as CASSETNYVTDT. The whole CDR3 protein is CASSETNYVTDTQYF.